This T cell receptor (beta chain) stems from a study of identical twins. Study observations and caveats: The authors noted that invariant MAIT and iNKT cells could partly confound zero-insertion analyses.

The ends were cut back, 7 bases at V and 4 bases at J, with 13 bases in the middle. Germline CDR1 ENHRY, CDR2 SYGVKD. The CDR3 is 13 amino acids. After template switching added a universal primer site, the resulting cDNA carried unique molecular identifiers. TCRdb re-derived calls from the 5' RACE reads in MiXCR, one entry per CDR3 protein. The table lists 240,000 or so distinct CDR3 sequences, roughly an eighth of them singletons. For this clonotype: Its antigen remains unknown.

The same data also contributed to another study, on yellow fever vaccine responses in identical twins. That source adds: Vaccine-induced T cell responses in twins were reportedly observed to appear partly convergent, partly personalized.

This chain uses TRBV10-3 with TRBJ1-1; D may be TRBD1 (5 bases). Sequenced: memory (CD45RO+) T cells sorted from blood. The TCR was taken from a woman under 30 in good health. The CDR3 nucleotides are TGTGCCATCAAACGCAGGGATAGCACTGAAGCTTTCTTT. This codes for CAIKRRDSTEAFF.